Below, 22 T cell receptor beta chains from the same sample are listed, as sequenced in a study of blood T cell repertoires in COVID-19. Here immunoSEQ multiplex PCR was the method, and the copy in TCRdb shows in-frame clones only, minus some. The data hold about 150,000 clones, with roughly 85% observed a single time. The specimen was peripheral blood. The receptor source for this set is an older woman with COVID-19, enrolled during active disease.

This chain connects TRBV7-3 to TRBJ1-4; 8 nucleotides align to TRBD1. The length of the CDR3 is 13 residues. Per germline, CDR1 SGHTA and CDR2 FQGTGA. V was clipped by 4 bases and J by 11 bases; unmatched bases: 6. CDR3 sequence reads: CASSSRTGTKLFF. CDR3 DNA sequence: TGTGCCAGCAGCTCAAGGACAGGGACCAAACTGTTTTTT.

V is TRBV27 and J is TRBJ2-6; a weak D match, TRBD2 (5 bases). Germline CDR1 and CDR2: MNHEY and SMNVEV (reference sequence). V lost 2 bases and J 4 bases, leaving 9 bases between the germline ends. The CDR3 covers 15 residues. The chain's CDR3 is CASSLRERGANVLTF. DNA for the CDR3: TGTGCCAGCAGTTTAAGAGAGCGGGGGGCCAACGTCCTGACTTTC.

This chain links TRBV24-1 with TRBJ2-3; D possibly corresponds to TRBD1 (8 bases). CDR1 KGHDR and CDR2 SFDVKD come from the germline V gene. The CDR3 extends over 16 amino acids. V lost 0 bases to trimming and J lost 4 bases, with 13 bases between them. The DNA of the CDR3 is TGTGCCACCAGTGATTTGCACAGGGGGAGGGCAGATACGCAGTATTTT. Its protein product is CATSDLHRGRADTQYF.

CDR3 DNA sequence: TGTGCCAGCTCACTAACAGGGGAGAGCTCCTATAATTCACCCCTCCACTTT. Translated: CASSLTGESSYNSPLHF. The chain links TRBV18 to TRBJ1-6; 7 nucleotides agree with TRBD1. CDR1 is KGHSH and CDR2 is LQKENI in the germline V gene. V shed 4 bases and J 0 bases; nucleotides not matched to a gene: 6. CDR3 length: 17 residues.

This clone is classed as medium-sized. The V gene is TRBV19, the J gene TRBJ1-2, with a tentative D call TRBD1 (5 bases). Germline V gene data show CDR1 as LNHDA and CDR2 as SQIVND (reference sequence). V was clipped by 3 bases and J by 1 base, with 12 bases between them. The CDR3 has 15 residues. The chain's CDR3 is CASSIGGGLNYGYTF. CDR3 DNA sequence: TGTGCCAGTAGTATTGGGGGAGGGCTTAACTATGGCTACACCTTC.

Regarding this clone: In the same sample, other DNA sequences code for this CDR3. V is TRBV9 and J is TRBJ1-1; D is undetermined. Per the germline V gene, CDR1 is SGDLS and CDR2 is YYNGEE. V lost 0 bases, J lost 1 base, and 7 bases lay in between. The length of the CDR3 is 14 residues. DNA for the CDR3: TGTGCCAGCAGCGTAGGGCCAGGGAACACTGAAGCTTTCTTT. This translates into CASSVGPGNTEAFF.

This clone was counted a single time. The chain has TRBV5-1 and TRBJ1-1, with 7 positions matching TRBD1. The CDR3 covers 14 residues. Germline CDR1 and CDR2: SGHRS and YFSETQ. Trimming cost V 4 bases and J 1 base; bases outside gene matches: 4. The CDR3 DNA reads TGCGCCAGCAGCCCGGGACAGCAGAACACTGAAGCTTTCTTT. Translation gives CASSPGQQNTEAFF.

This chain uses TRBV7-8 with TRBJ1-1, with unresolved D. This CDR3 has 12 residues. V lost 4 bases and J lost 4, with 7 bases in between. Germline V CDR1 and CDR2: SGHVS, FQNEAQ. The CDR3 DNA reads as TGTGCCAGCAGCTATTCGGGCACTGAAGCTTTCTTT. Translating gives CASSYSGTEAFF.

This clone was recorded only once. The chain recombines TRBV7-2 with TRBJ2-1; 10 bases map to TRBD1. V lost 1 base and J lost 2; bases outside the gene matches: 2. The germline gives CDR1 SGHTA, CDR2 FQGNSA. The CDR3 runs to 16 residues. Written as DNA, the CDR3 is TGTGCCAGCAGCTTAGTTGGGACAGGGGCCTACAATGAGCAGTTCTTC. Amino acid sequence: CASSLVGTGAYNEQFF.

This rearrangement joins TRBV5-4 to TRBJ1-4; possibly TRBD1 for D (5 bases). Trimming pared 3 bases from V and 3 bases from J, leaving 18 bases between. Looked up from germline, CDR1 is SGHNT and CDR2 is YYREEE (reference sequence). The length of the CDR3 is 17 residues. CDR3 DNA: TGTGCCAGCAGCTATCCGGGAACCCCGGGGGCTAATGAAAAACTGTTTTTT. This encodes CASSYPGTPGANEKLFF.

The rearrangement links TRBV7-9 to TRBJ2-3, with TRBD2 identical over 11 bases. The CDR3 loop spans 16 amino acids. CDR1 is SEHNR, CDR2 FQNEAQ, per germline (reference sequence). Trimming cost V 4 bases and J 11 bases; bases outside gene matches: 14. The CDR3 nucleotides read TGTGCCAGCAGCTCCGGGACTAGCGGCAAACTTATGAGGCAGTATTTT. It encodes CASSSGTSGKLMRQYF.

The chain joins TRBV19 to TRBJ1-1; tentative D call: TRBD1 (5 bases). Germline CDR1 and CDR2: LNHDA and SQIVND (reference sequence). V lost 7 bases to trimming and J lost 4 bases, with 22 bases between them. The CDR3 extends over 16 amino acids. The CDR3 sequence: CASTLTGGFLGTEAFF. For the CDR3, the DNA is TGTGCCAGTACTCTAACCGGGGGGTTCCTCGGCACTGAAGCTTTCTTT.

The chain combines TRBV20-1 with TRBJ1-2, with 7 bases fitting TRBD1. This CDR3 comprises 11 residues. Germline loops: CDR1 DFQATT, CDR2 SNEGSKA (reference sequence). Unmatched junction bases numbered 3, after V lost 7 bases and J lost 4 bases. CDR3 DNA sequence: TGCAGTGTGGACAGGACCTATGGCTACACCTTC. Residues: CSVDRTYGYTF.

This clone is a singleton in its sample. The chain uses TRBV30 and TRBJ2-5; the match to TRBD1 covers 7 bases. Trimming cost V 7 bases and J 5 bases; bases outside gene matches: 10. The CDR3 consists of 13 residues. Germline V CDR1 and CDR2: GTSNPN, SVGIG (reference sequence). This CDR3 is CASGQGVGETQYF. The CDR3 nucleotides are TGTGCCTCAGGGCAGGGGGTGGGGGAGACCCAGTACTTC.

The chain carries TRBV2 and TRBJ2-1; 7 bases are shared with TRBD2. V gave up 4 bases and J gave up 2 bases; unmatched junction bases: 5. There are 15 residues in the CDR3. CDR1 is SNHLY and CDR2 is FYNNEI in the germline V gene. For the CDR3, the DNA is TGTGCCAGCAGTGTAGGCGCGGGAGCCTACAATGAGCAGTTCTTC. Translation gives CASSVGAGAYNEQFF.

The genes are TRBV6-2 or TRBV6-3 and TRBJ1-5; 7 positions agree with TRBD1. CDR1 is MNHEY, CDR2 SVGEGT, per germline. The CDR3 spans 18 residues. V dropped 2 bases and J dropped 1; count of bases not matched to a gene: 11. CDR3 in DNA: TGTGCCAGCAGTTACGTTGGCAGGGGGATATCAAGCAATCAGCCCCAGCATTTT. Translation gives CASSYVGRGISSNQPQHF.

The V gene is TRBV7-6, the J gene TRBJ1-2, with D tentatively TRBD1 (6 bases). V was shortened by 0 bases and J by 4 bases, with 9 bases between the two germline ends. This CDR3 is built from 14 residues. Looked up from germline, CDR1 is SGHVS and CDR2 is FNYEAQ. This CDR3 reads CASSLADSGYGYTF. In DNA, the CDR3 is TGTGCCAGCAGCTTAGCGGACAGTGGCTATGGCTACACCTTC.

This clone was found many times. The rearrangement uses TRBV6-1 and TRBJ2-5; D possibly corresponds to TRBD2 (5 bases). Deletions cut 1 base from V and 5 bases from J, with 26 bases between. CDR3 length: 19 residues. Germline-derived CDR1 and CDR2 are MNHNS and SASEGT. CDR3 coding DNA: TGTGCCAGCAGTGAAGATCCGTCAAGCTCGCGGGTGACAAGGGAGACCCAGTACTTC. The encoded protein is CASSEDPSSSRVTRETQYF.

The rearrangement links TRBV7-8 to TRBJ1-1, with D hard to call. The CDR3 contains 15 residues. Trimming removed 5 bases from V and 4 bases from J, with 17 bases in between. Germline V CDR1 and CDR2: SGHVS, FQNEAQ. CDR3 nucleotides: TGTGCCAGCAGCCAAACGGGCTTGCGGGGCACTGAAGCTTTCTTT. Its translation: CASSQTGLRGTEAFF.

V and J are TRBV5-1 and TRBJ2-7; D is undetermined. Germline V gene sequence: CDR1 SGHRS, CDR2 YFSETQ. Trimming took off 2 bases at V and 2 bases at J, with 11 bases between the two ends. CDR3 length: 14 amino acids. In DNA form, the CDR3 reads TGCGCCAGCAGCTTAGAGCCACTGCCCTACGAGCAGTACTTC. Residues: CASSLEPLPYEQYF.

This sequence joins TRBV5-6 and TRBJ1-3; D not resolved. Per germline, CDR1 SGHDT and CDR2 YYEEEE. Trimming pared 1 base from V and 1 base from J, leaving 3 bases between. CDR3 length: 13 amino acids. CDR3 bases: TGTGCCAGCAGCTTGCAATCTGGAAACACCATATATTTT. This translates into CASSLQSGNTIYF.

This clone was picked up one time. This chain uses TRBV24-1 with TRBJ2-1; 13 bases map to TRBD2. The CDR3 extends over 18 amino acids. The ends lost 3 bases at V and 6 bases at J; junction bases unmatched: 10. Per germline, CDR1 KGHDR and CDR2 SFDVKD. The CDR3 spells CATSDASPGLAGSNEQFF. The CDR3 DNA reads TGTGCCACCAGTGATGCGTCACCGGGACTAGCGGGAAGCAATGAGCAGTTCTTC.